The rows below give T cell receptor beta chains drawn from one sample of a study of chemoradiotherapy in HPV16-positive cancers. Produced via immunoSEQ multiplex PCR; TCRdb's table is partial and in-frame only. The data hold about 7,000 clones, with 75% to 80% observed a single time. Specimen collection occurred from a patient who underwent chemoradiotherapy. These receptors were collected from a human donor with HPV-associated anogenital cancer. Each CDR3 is given with its conserved first and last residue. A D gene is named only where the DNA matches it firmly. Clone size, where shown, is once, few, many, or a class for clones that have expanded.

DNA: TGTGCCAGCAGTTTATATCCGGAGACTTTAGACTTC
CDR3: CASSLYPETLDF
V: TRBV28
D: NA
length: 12
size: NA
J: TRBJ2-7

DNA: TGTGCCAGCAGCGGGACCGGGACCCCCGGCGGGCAGTACTTC
CDR3: CASSGTGTPGGQYF
V: TRBV5-4
D: NA
length: 14
size: NA
J: TRBJ2-7

DNA: TGTGCCAGCAGCGGGTCTGGAAACACCATATATTTT
CDR3: CASSGSGNTIYF
V: TRBV9
D: NA
length: 12
size: NA
J: TRBJ1-3

DNA: TGTGCCAGCAGTGGGACAGGGGGCCAATCGATTGAAGCTTTCTTT
CDR3: CASSGTGGQSIEAFF
V: TRBV2
D: TRBD1
length: 15
size: NA
J: TRBJ1-1

DNA: TGTGCCAGCAGTTTATCCGGACAGGGCGGATTCTATGGCTACACCTTC
CDR3: CASSLSGQGGFYGYTF
V: TRBV6-6
D: TRBD1
length: 16
size: NA
J: TRBJ1-2

DNA: TGCGCCAGCAGTGACCCGGATTACAATGAGCAGTTCTTC
CDR3: CASSDPDYNEQFF
V: TRBV10-1
D: NA
length: 13
size: NA
J: TRBJ2-1

DNA: TGCGCCAGCCAAGGGGACAGGGGAATTAAAAACATTCAGTACTTC
CDR3: CASQGDRGIKNIQYF
V: TRBV10-1
D: TRBD1
length: 15
size: NA
J: TRBJ2-4

DNA: TGTGCCAGCAGTTTAACCCCGACAGGGGGCTATGGCTACACCTTC
CDR3: CASSLTPTGGYGYTF
V: TRBV28
D: TRBD1
length: 15
size: NA
J: TRBJ1-2

DNA: TGTGCCAGCAGCCCGAGATCTGGAAACACCATATATTTT
CDR3: CASSPRSGNTIYF
V: TRBV7-9
D: NA
length: 13
size: NA
J: TRBJ1-3

DNA: TGTGCCAGCAGCCCCTCCGGGACTAGCGGAACAAAGCAGTACTTC
CDR3: CASSPSGTSGTKQYF
V: TRBV5-4
D: TRBD2
length: 15
size: NA
J: TRBJ2-7

DNA: TGTGCCAGCAGATTCGGACACGACTGGTACGGCTACACCTTC
CDR3: CASRFGHDWYGYTF
V: TRBV27
D: NA
length: 14
size: few
J: TRBJ1-2

DNA: TGTGCCAGTAGCCAGGACAGGGGAGGCACTGAAGCTTTCTTT
CDR3: CASSQDRGGTEAFF
V: TRBV19
D: TRBD1
length: 14
size: NA
J: TRBJ1-1

DNA: TGTGCCAGCAGTTTATTCGCAGGGGGAAGGGCTGGGGCCAACGTCCTGACTTTC
CDR3: CASSLFAGGRAGANVLTF
V: TRBV27
D: TRBD1
length: 18
size: NA
J: TRBJ2-6

DNA: TGTGCCAGCAGCATGGCGAACACTGAAGCTTTCTTT
CDR3: CASSMANTEAFF
V: TRBV5-6
D: NA
length: 12
size: NA
J: TRBJ1-1

DNA: TGCGCCAGCAGCCGGGAGGGATTGAACACTGAAGCTTTCTTT
CDR3: CASSREGLNTEAFF
V: TRBV5-1
D: NA
length: 14
size: NA
J: TRBJ1-1

DNA: TGTGCCAGCAGTTCGACTAGCGGGGGGGGGCTAGGTACGCAGTATTTT
CDR3: CASSSTSGGGLGTQYF
V: TRBV28
D: TRBD2
length: 16
size: NA
J: TRBJ2-3

DNA: TGTGCCAGCAGCTTAGAGGGAAGAGGGGCGAACTATGGCTACACCTTC
CDR3: CASSLEGRGANYGYTF
V: TRBV11-3
D: NA
length: 16
size: NA
J: TRBJ1-2

DNA: TGTGCCAGCAGTTTATTGCTGGACAGGGCAATGAACACTGAAGCTTTCTTT
CDR3: CASSLLLDRAMNTEAFF
V: TRBV27
D: TRBD1
length: 17
size: NA
J: TRBJ1-1

DNA: TGTGCCAGCAGTTTAGAGAGGATCAATCAGCCCCAGCATTTT
CDR3: CASSLERINQPQHF
V: TRBV28
D: NA
length: 14
size: NA
J: TRBJ1-5

DNA: TGTGCCAGCAAACCAGGGGGGGGAGCTCAGTATGGCTACACCTTC
CDR3: CASKPGGGAQYGYTF
V: TRBV2
D: TRBD1
length: 15
size: NA
J: TRBJ1-2

DNA: TGTGCCAGCAGTTACCCGTTCGGTGGGCTCTACGAGCAGTACTTC
CDR3: CASSYPFGGLYEQYF
V: TRBV6-6
D: NA
length: 15
size: NA
J: TRBJ2-7